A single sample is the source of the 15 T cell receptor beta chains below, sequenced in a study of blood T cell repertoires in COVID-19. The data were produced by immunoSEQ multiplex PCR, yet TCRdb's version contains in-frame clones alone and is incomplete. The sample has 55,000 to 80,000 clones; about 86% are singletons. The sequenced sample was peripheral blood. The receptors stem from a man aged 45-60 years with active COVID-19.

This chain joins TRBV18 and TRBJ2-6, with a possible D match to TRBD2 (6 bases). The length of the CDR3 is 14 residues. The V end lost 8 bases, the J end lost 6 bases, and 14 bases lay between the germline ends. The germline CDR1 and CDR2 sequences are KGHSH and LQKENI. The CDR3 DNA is TGTGCCAGCCCCCAAGGCGGGGAGGCCAACGTCCTGACTTTC. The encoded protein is CASPQGGEANVLTF.

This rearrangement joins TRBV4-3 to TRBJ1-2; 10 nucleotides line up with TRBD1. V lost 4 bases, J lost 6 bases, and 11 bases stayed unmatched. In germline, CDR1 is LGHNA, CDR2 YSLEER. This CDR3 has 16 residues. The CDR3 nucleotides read TGCGCCAGCAGCCCCTCGATCGAGACAGGGGGCCATGGCTACACCTTC. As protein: CASSPSIETGGHGYTF.

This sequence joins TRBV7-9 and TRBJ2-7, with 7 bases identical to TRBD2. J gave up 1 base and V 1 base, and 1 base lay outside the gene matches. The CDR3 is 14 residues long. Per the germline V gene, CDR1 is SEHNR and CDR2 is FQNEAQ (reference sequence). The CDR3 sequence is CASSLGLASYEQYF. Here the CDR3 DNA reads TGTGCCAGCAGCTTAGGACTAGCATCCTACGAGCAGTACTTC.

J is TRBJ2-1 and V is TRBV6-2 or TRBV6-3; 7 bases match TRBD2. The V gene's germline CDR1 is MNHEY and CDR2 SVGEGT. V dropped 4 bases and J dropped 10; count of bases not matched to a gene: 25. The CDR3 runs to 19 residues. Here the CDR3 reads CASSFPGGAGAYLRYEQFF. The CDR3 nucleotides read TGTGCCAGCAGTTTCCCGGGGGGAGCGGGTGCTTATTTACGTTACGAGCAGTTCTTC.

The CDR3 DNA reads as TGCGCCAGCAGCTTGGCCGGAGGGGACCAAGACTACGAGCAGTACTTC. The encoded protein is CASSLAGGDQDYEQYF. The chain links TRBV5-1 to TRBJ2-7; D is possibly TRBD2 (6 bases). Trimming stripped 0 bases from V and 3 bases from J, with 16 bases between. Germline V lookup: CDR1 SGHRS, CDR2 YFSETQ. The CDR3 runs 16 residues.

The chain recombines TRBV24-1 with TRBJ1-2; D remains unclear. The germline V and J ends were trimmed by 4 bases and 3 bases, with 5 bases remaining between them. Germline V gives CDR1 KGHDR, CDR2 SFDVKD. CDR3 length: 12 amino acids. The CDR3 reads CATSESDYGYTF. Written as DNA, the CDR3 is TGTGCCACCAGTGAGTCGGACTATGGCTACACCTTC.

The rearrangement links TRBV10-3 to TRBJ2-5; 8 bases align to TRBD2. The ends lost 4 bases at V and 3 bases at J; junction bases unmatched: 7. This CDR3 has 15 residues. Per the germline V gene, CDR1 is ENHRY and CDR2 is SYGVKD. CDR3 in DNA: TGTGCCATCAGTGGGAGCGGGAGCTTAAAAGAGACCCAGTACTTC. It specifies CAISGSGSLKETQYF.

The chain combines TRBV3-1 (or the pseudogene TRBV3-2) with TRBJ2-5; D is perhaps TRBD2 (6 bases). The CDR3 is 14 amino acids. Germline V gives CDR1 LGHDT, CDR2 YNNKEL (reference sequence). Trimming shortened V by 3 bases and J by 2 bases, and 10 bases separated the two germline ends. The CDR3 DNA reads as TGTGCCAGCAGCCATTTAGCGGTACAAGAGACCCAGTACTTC. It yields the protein CASSHLAVQETQYF.

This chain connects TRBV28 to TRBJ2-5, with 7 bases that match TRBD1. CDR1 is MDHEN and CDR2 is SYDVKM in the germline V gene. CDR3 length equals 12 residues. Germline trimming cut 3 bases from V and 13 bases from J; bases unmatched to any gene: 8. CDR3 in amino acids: CASSFADRARYF. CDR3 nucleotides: TGTGCCAGCAGTTTCGCCGACAGGGCCCGGTACTTC.

The CDR3: CASSSRSGESTDTQYF. CDR3 DNA: TGTGCCAGCAGCTCCCGTAGCGGGGAAAGCACAGATACGCAGTATTTT. The chain joins TRBV7-2 to TRBJ2-3; 8 positions match TRBD2. Germline CDR1 and CDR2: SGHTA and FQGNSA. This CDR3 has 16 residues. V shed 4 bases, J shed 0 bases, and the junction held 6 bases outside the gene matches.

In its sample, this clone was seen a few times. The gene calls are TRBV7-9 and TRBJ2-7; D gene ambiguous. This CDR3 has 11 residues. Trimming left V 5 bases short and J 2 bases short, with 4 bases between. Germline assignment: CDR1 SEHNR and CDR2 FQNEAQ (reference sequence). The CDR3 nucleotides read TGTGCCAGCAGCATCGCCTACGAGCAGTACTTC. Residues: CASSIAYEQYF.

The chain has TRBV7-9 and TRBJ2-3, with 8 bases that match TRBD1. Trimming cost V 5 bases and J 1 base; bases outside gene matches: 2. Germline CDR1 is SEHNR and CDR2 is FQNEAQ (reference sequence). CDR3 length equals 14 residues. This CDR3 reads CASSPDRGTDTQYF. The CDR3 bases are TGTGCCAGCAGCCCGGACAGGGGCACAGATACGCAGTATTTT.

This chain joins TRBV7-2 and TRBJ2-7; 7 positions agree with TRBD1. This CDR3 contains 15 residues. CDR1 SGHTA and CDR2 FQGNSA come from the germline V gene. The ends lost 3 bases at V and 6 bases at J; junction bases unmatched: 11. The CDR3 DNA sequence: TGTGCCAGCAGCTTCGGGTCAGGGGGTTTCCTCGAGCAGTACTTC. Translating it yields CASSFGSGGFLEQYF.

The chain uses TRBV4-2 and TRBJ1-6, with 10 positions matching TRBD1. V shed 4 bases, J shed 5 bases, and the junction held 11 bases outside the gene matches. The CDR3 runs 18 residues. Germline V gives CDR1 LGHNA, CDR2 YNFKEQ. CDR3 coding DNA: TGTGCCAGCAGCCGACCCGACAGGGGGCGGGCCAATAATTCACCCCTCCACTTT. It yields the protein CASSRPDRGRANNSPLHF.

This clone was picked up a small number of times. The CDR3 DNA reads as TGTGCCAGCAGCTTAGTAGCGGGGGCTCACAATGAGCAGTTCTTC. Protein: CASSLVAGAHNEQFF. This chain joins TRBV11-2 and TRBJ2-1; TRBD2 matches 9 bases. The germline V gene encodes CDR1 SGHAT and CDR2 FQNNGV. The length of the CDR3 is 15 residues. Trimming at V came to 1 base and at J to 5 bases, leaving 3 bases not matched to a gene.